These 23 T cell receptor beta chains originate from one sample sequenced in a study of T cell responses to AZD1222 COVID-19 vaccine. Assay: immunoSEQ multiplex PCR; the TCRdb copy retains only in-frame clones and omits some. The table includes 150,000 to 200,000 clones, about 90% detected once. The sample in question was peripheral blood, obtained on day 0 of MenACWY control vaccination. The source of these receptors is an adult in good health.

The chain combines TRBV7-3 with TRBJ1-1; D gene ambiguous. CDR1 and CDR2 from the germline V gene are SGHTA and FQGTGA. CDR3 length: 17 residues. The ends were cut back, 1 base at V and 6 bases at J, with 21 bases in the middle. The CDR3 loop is CASSLNGRAAPGAEAFF. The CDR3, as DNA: TGTGCCAGCAGCTTAAATGGGCGGGCGGCTCCCGGGGCTGAAGCTTTCTTT.

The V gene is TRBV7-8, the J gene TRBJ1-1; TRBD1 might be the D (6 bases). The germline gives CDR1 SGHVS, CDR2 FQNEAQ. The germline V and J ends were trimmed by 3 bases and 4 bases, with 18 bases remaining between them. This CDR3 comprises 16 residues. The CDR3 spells CASSLLTGPPSTEAFF. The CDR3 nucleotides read TGTGCCAGCAGCTTGTTAACAGGGCCCCCGAGCACTGAAGCTTTCTTT.

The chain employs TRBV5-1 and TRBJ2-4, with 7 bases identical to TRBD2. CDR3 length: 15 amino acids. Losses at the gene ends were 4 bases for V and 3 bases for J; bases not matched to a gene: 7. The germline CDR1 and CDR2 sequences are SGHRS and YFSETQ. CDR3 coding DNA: TGCGCCAGCAGCCGCGGGGCGGGGGACAAAAACATTCAGTACTTC. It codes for CASSRGAGDKNIQYF. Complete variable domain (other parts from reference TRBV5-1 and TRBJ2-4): KAGVTQTPRYLIKTRGQQVTLSCSPISGHRSVSWYQQTPGQGLQFLFEYFSETQRNKGNFPGRFSGRQFSNSRSEMNVSTLELGDSALYLCASSRGAGDKNIQYFGAGTRLSVL.

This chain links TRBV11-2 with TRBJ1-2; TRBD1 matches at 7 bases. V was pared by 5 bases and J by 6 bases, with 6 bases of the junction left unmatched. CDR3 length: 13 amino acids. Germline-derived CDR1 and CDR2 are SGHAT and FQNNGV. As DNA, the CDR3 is TGTGCCAGCAGCCCCCGGGACAGTGATGGCTACACCTTC. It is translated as CASSPRDSDGYTF.

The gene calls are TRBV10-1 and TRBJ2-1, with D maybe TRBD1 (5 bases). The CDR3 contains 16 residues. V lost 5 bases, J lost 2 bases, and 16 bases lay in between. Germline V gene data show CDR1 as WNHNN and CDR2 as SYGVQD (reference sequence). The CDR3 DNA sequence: TGCGCCAGCAGTCCAGTGGGGCCTGGGCCCTACAATGAGCAGTTCTTC. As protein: CASSPVGPGPYNEQFF.

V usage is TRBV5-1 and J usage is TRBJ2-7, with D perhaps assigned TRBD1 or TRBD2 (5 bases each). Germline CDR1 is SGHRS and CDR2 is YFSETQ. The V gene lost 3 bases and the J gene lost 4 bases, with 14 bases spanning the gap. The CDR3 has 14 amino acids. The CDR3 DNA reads TGCGCCAGCAGCTGGGACGGGCCCAGGTACGAGCAGTACTTC. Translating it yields CASSWDGPRYEQYF.

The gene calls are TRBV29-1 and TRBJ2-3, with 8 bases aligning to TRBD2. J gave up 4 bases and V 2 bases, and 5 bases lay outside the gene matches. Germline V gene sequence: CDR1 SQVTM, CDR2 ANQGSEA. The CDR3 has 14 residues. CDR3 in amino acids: CSVETGGLPDTQYF. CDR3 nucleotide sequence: TGCAGCGTTGAAACGGGGGGGCTCCCAGATACGCAGTATTTT.

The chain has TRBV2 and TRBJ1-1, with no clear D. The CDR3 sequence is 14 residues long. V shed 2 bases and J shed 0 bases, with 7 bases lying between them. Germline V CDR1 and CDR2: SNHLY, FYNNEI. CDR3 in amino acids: CASSEPGMNTEAFF. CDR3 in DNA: TGTGCCAGCAGTGAACCGGGAATGAACACTGAAGCTTTCTTT.

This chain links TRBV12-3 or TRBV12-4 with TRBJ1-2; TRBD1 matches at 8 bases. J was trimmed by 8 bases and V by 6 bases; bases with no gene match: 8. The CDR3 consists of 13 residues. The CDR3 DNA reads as TGTGCCAGCAGCCTCAGGGGGCCGGGAGGCTACACCTTC. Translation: CASSLRGPGGYTF.

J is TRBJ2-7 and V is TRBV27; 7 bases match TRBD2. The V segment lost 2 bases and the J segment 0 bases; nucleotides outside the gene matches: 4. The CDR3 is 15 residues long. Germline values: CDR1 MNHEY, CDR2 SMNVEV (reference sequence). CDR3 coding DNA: TGTGCCAGCAGTTTACTGACTAGCAGCTCCTACGAGCAGTACTTC. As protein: CASSLLTSSSYEQYF.

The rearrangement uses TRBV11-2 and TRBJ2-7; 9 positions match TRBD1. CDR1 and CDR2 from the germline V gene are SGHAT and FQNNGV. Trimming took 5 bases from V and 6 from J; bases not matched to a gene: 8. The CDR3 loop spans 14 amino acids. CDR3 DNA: TGTGCCAGCAGCACCCGCACAGGGGGCGGCGAGCAGTACTTC. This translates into CASSTRTGGGEQYF. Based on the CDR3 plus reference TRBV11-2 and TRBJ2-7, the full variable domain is EAGVAQSPRYKIIEKRQSVAFWCNPISGHATLYWYQQILGQGPKLLIQFQNNGVVDDSQLPKDRFSAERLKGVDSTLKIQPAKLEDSAVYLCASSTRTGGGEQYFGPGTRLTVT.

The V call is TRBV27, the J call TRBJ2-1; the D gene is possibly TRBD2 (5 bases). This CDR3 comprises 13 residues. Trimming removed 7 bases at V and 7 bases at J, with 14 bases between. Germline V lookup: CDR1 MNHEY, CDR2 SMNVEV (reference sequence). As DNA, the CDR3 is TGTGCCAGCACTCGGCTCCCGGGGAATGAGCAGTTCTTC. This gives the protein CASTRLPGNEQFF.

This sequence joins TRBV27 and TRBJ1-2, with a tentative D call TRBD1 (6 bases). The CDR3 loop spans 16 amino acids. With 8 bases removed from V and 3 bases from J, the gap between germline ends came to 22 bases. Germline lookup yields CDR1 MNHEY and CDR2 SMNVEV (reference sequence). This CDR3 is CASASSGGGRDYGYTF. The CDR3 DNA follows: TGTGCCAGCGCATCCTCCGGCGGGGGGCGCGACTATGGCTACACCTTC.

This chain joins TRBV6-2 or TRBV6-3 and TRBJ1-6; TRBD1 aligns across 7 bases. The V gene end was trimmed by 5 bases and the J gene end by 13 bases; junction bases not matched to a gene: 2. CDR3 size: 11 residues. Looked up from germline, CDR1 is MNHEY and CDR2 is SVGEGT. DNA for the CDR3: TGTGCCAGCAGTACCAGGGGGCCCCTCCACTTT. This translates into CASSTRGPLHF.

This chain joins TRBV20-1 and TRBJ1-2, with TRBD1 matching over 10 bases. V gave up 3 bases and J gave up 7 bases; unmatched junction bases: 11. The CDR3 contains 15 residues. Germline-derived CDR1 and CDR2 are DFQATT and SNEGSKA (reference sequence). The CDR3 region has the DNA TGCAGTGCTAGTGGGGACAGGGGATTCTCTGGTGGCTACACCTTC. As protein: CSASGDRGFSGGYTF.

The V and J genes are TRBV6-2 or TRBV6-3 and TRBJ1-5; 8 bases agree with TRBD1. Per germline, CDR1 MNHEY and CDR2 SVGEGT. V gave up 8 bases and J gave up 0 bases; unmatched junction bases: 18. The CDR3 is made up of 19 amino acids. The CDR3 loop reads CASRPISRQGPNSNQPQHF. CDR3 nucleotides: TGTGCCAGCCGCCCGATTTCTCGACAGGGGCCGAATAGCAATCAGCCCCAGCATTTT.

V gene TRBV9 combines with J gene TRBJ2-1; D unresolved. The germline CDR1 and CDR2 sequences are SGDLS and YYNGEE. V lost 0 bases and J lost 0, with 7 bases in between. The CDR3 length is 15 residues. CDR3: CASSVGVSSYNEQFF. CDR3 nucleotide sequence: TGTGCCAGCAGCGTAGGGGTAAGCTCCTACAATGAGCAGTTCTTC. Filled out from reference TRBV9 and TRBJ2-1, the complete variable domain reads DSGVTQTPKHLITATGQRVTLRCSPRSGDLSVYWYQQSLDQGLQFLIQYYNGEERAKGNILERFSAQQFPDLHSELNLSSLELGDSALYFCASSVGVSSYNEQFFGPGTRLTVL.

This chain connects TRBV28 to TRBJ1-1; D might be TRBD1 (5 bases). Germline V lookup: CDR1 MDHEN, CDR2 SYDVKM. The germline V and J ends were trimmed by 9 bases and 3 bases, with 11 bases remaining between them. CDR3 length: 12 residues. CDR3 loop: CASKWGDTEAFF. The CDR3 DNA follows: TGTGCCAGTAAGTGGGGGGACACTGAAGCTTTCTTT.

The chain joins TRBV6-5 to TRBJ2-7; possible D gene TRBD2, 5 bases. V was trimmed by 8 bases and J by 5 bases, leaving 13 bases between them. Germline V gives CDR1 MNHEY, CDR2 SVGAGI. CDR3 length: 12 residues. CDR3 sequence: CASEGQPDEQYF. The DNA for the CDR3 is TGTGCCAGCGAGGGCCAACCAGACGAGCAGTACTTC.

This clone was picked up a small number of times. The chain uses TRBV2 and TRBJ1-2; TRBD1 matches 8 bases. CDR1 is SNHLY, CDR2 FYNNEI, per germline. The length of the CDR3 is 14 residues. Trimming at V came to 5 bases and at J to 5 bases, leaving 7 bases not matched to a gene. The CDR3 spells CASSKDRAGYGYTF. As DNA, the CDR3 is TGTGCCAGCAGTAAGGACAGGGCGGGGTATGGCTACACCTTC.

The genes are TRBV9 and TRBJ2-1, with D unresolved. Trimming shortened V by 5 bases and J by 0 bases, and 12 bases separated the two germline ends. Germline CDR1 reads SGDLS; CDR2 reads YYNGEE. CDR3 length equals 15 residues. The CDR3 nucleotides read TGTGCCAGCAGTGTTGGAGTAAACTCCTACAATGAGCAGTTCTTC. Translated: CASSVGVNSYNEQFF. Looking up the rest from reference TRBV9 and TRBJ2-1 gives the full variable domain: DSGVTQTPKHLITATGQRVTLRCSPRSGDLSVYWYQQSLDQGLQFLIQYYNGEERAKGNILERFSAQQFPDLHSELNLSSLELGDSALYFCASSVGVNSYNEQFFGPGTRLTVL.

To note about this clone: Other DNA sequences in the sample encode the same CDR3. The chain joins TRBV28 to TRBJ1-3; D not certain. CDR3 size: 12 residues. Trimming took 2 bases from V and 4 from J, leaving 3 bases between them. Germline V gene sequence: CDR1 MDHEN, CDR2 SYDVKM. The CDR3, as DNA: TGTGCCAGCAGTTTAGGGGGAAACACCATATATTTT. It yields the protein CASSLGGNTIYF. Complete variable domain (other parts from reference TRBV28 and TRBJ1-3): DVKVTQSSRYLVKRTGEKVFLECVQDMDHENMFWYRQDPGLGLRLIYFSYDVKMKEKGDIPEGYSVSREKKERFSLILESASTNQTSMYLCASSLGGNTIYFGEGSWLTVV.

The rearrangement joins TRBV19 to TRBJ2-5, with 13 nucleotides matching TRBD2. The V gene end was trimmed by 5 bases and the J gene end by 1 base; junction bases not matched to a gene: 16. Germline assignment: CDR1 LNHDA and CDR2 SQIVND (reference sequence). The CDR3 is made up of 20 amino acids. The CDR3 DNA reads TGTGCCAGTAGTGCCCGGACCGGGACTAGCGGGGCAACACGCCAAGAGACCCAGTACTTC. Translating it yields CASSARTGTSGATRQETQYF.